These 10 T cell receptor beta chains originate from one sample sequenced in a study of blood T cell repertoires in COVID-19. The method was immunoSEQ multiplex PCR; TCRdb's version includes in-frame clones alone and lacks a portion of them. The sample comprises about 73,000 clones, approximately 92% of which are singletons, and roughly 8.8% rests with the top ten. Sequencing was performed on peripheral blood. These receptors all stem from an elderly man with acute or convalescent COVID-19.

The J gene is TRBJ2-1, the V gene TRBV7-3; 9 bases are shared with TRBD1. Germline lookup yields CDR1 SGHTA and CDR2 FQGTGA. The CDR3 runs 14 residues. The J segment lost 7 bases and the V segment lost 5 bases, leaving 6 bases of the junction unmatched. CDR3 protein: CASSLGQGGNEQFF. The CDR3, as DNA: TGTGCCAGCAGCCTGGGACAGGGTGGGAATGAGCAGTTCTTC.

The rearrangement uses TRBV9 and TRBJ2-3, with 7 bases that match TRBD1. Per the germline V gene, CDR1 is SGDLS and CDR2 is YYNGEE. This CDR3 is built from 15 residues. Trimming cost V 4 bases and J 2 bases; bases outside gene matches: 7. CDR3 loop: CASSFTGADTDTQYF. The CDR3 bases are TGTGCCAGCAGCTTCACAGGGGCTGACACAGATACGCAGTATTTT. Drawing the rest from reference TRBV9 and TRBJ2-3, the complete variable domain is DSGVTQTPKHLITATGQRVTLRCSPRSGDLSVYWYQQSLDQGLQFLIQYYNGEERAKGNILERFSAQQFPDLHSELNLSSLELGDSALYFCASSFTGADTDTQYFGPGTRLTVL.

The chain employs TRBV2 and TRBJ1-4; D is unresolved. Trimming took 3 bases from V and 3 from J, leaving 8 bases between them. Germline V CDR1 and CDR2: SNHLY, FYNNEI. This CDR3 contains 14 residues. CDR3: CASSDGVPNEKLFF. DNA of the CDR3: TGTGCCAGCAGTGACGGGGTTCCTAATGAAAAACTGTTTTTT.

The rearrangement joins TRBV7-8 to TRBJ2-5; 7 bases match TRBD2. The CDR3 consists of 16 residues. Germline loops: CDR1 SGHVS, CDR2 FQNEAQ. After removal of 1 base from V and 7 bases from J, the junction contained 12 bases not matched to a gene. CDR3 in DNA: TGTGCCAGCAGCTTAGAATCGCGGGAGACAACAGGGACCCAGTACTTC. This gives the protein CASSLESRETTGTQYF.

This sequence joins TRBV5-4 and TRBJ1-6; D not certain. The ends were cut back, 0 bases at V and 2 bases at J, with 6 bases in the middle. Per the germline V gene, CDR1 is SGHNT and CDR2 is YYREEE (reference sequence). The CDR3 totals 15 residues. CDR3 in DNA: TGTGCCAGCAGCTTGGGAGGTCCCTATAATTCACCCCTCCACTTT. Translation gives CASSLGGPYNSPLHF.

The chain carries TRBV19 and TRBJ1-5, with TRBD1 identical over 10 bases. V was clipped by 5 bases and J by 6 bases; unmatched bases: 4. CDR3 length: 14 residues. Germline CDR1 is LNHDA and CDR2 is SQIVND (reference sequence). CDR3 sequence: CASSDRGLSQPQHF. The CDR3 bases are TGTGCCAGTAGTGACAGGGGGCTAAGTCAGCCCCAGCATTTT.

This chain links TRBV12-3 or TRBV12-4 with TRBJ1-5, with D possibly TRBD1 on 6 matching bases. The CDR3 is made up of 13 amino acids. V shed 4 bases and J shed 6 bases, with 10 bases lying between them. The CDR3 loop is CASSSGQPQPQHF. DNA for the CDR3: TGTGCCAGCAGTTCTGGACAGCCTCAGCCCCAGCATTTT.

This clone was counted only a few times. This chain joins TRBV21-1 and TRBJ1-1; TRBD1, the D gene given by the table, was not confirmed from the DNA. TRBV21-1 is labeled a pseudogene. CDR3 length equals 17 residues. The DNA for the CDR3 is TGTGCCAGCAGCCCCCGGGACAGGGAATGTCCAAACACTGAAGCTTTCTTT. It yields the protein CASSPRDRECPNTEAFF.

This clone was picked up one time. The chain uses TRBV3-1 (or the pseudogene TRBV3-2) and TRBJ1-2; D is unresolved. With 4 bases removed from V and 7 bases from J, the gap between germline ends came to 13 bases. The CDR3 spans 13 residues. CDR1 is LGHDT, CDR2 YNNKEL, per germline (reference sequence). The CDR3 DNA reads as TGTGCCAGCAGCCTATCAAGGGAGGGTGGCTACACCTTC. Its protein product is CASSLSREGGYTF.

The V call is TRBV5-6, the J call TRBJ1-1; D remains unclear. Per the germline V gene, CDR1 is SGHDT and CDR2 is YYEEEE. This CDR3 is built from 12 residues. Trimming took 5 bases from V and 7 from J, leaving 12 bases between them. The CDR3 reads CASSHTGVEAFF. The CDR3 DNA is TGTGCCAGCAGTCATACCGGGGTTGAAGCTTTCTTT.